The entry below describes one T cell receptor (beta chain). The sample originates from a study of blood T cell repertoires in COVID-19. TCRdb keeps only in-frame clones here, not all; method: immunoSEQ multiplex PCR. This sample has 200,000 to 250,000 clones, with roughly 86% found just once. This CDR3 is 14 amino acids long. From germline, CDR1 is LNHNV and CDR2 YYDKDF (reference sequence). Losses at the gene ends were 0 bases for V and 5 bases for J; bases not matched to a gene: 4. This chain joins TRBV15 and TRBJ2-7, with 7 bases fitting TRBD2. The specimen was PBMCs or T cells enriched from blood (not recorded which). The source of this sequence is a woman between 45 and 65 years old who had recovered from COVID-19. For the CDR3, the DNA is TGTGCCACCAGCAGAGAGGCGGGAGCGGACGAGCAGTACTTC. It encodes CATSREAGADEQYF.